These 26 T cell receptor beta chains were sequenced from one sample in a study of CXCR3-negative and CXCR3-positive naive CD8 T cells. General study findings and limits: When CXCR3-positive naive cells were set against CXCR3-negative naive cells, the former had more hydrophobic TRB CDR3s.

The antigens these receptors bind are not known. UMI labels and 5' RACE were used to prepare the TRB cDNA libraries. TCRdb reprocessed the 5' RACE reads and reports one entry per CDR3 protein, with no DNA. In all, the sample yields about 98,000 distinct CDR3 sequences. Sequencing was done on a sample of naive CXCR3+ CD8+ T cells from blood. The subset: CD45RO-CCR7+CD27+CD95- naive CD8+ T cells expressing CXCR3 (TNR3+). These receptors came from a human donor in good health. Some clones in this sample may be carry-over from other donors' samples.

This sequence joins TRBV7-2 and TRBJ2-7; TCRdb outputs TRBD2, but without DNA this stays unchecked. This CDR3 has 15 residues. CDR1 and CDR2 from the germline V gene are SGHTA and FQGNSA. The CDR3 reads CASSSGIITGDEQYF.

The chain combines TRBV5-1 with TRBJ2-7; without DNA, the TCRdb call of TRBD2 cannot be checked. The CDR3 sequence is 14 residues long. Germline V gene lookup returns CDR1 SGHRS and CDR2 YFSETQ. The CDR3 sequence: CASSRLAGDHEQYF. Full variable domain (missing parts from reference TRBV5-1 and TRBJ2-7): KAGVTQTPRYLIKTRGQQVTLSCSPISGHRSVSWYQQTPGQGLQFLFEYFSETQRNKGNFPGRFSGRQFSNSRSEMNVSTLELGDSALYLCASSRLAGDHEQYFGPGTRLTVT.

The rearrangement joins TRBV5-1 to TRBJ2-5; TCRdb picks TRBD2, but there is no DNA to check that call. Germline V gene sequence: CDR1 SGHRS, CDR2 YFSETQ. The CDR3 totals 16 residues. The CDR3 protein is CASSTGLADYQETQYF.

This chain joins TRBV7-9 and TRBJ2-1; TCRdb outputs TRBD2, but without DNA this stays unchecked. Germline CDR1 and CDR2: SEHNR and FQNEAQ (reference sequence). This CDR3 contains 17 residues. CDR3 residues: CASSHTGLAGQYNEQFF. The entire variable domain, with the rest obtained from reference TRBV7-9 and TRBJ2-1, is as follows: DTGVSQNPRHKITKRGQNVTFRCDPISEHNRLYWYRQTLGQGPEFLTYFQNEAQLEKSRLLSDRFSAERPKGSFSTLEIQRTEQGDSAMYLCASSHTGLAGQYNEQFFGPGTRLTVL.

J is TRBJ2-7 and V is TRBV4-1. The CDR3 consists of 17 residues. Germline CDR1 and CDR2: MGHRA and YSYEKL. The CDR3 here is CASSQQYGEGLSYEQYF.

This sequence joins TRBV2 and TRBJ2-7. The CDR3 consists of 15 residues. CDR1 is SNHLY, CDR2 FYNNEI, per germline. The CDR3 sequence: CASTEDFGRAYEQYF.

The chain carries TRBV4-3 and TRBJ2-6; TCRdb picks TRBD1, but there is no DNA to check that call. Germline assignment: CDR1 LGHNA and CDR2 YSLEER. The CDR3 consists of 15 residues. This CDR3 is CASSQDRDGANVLTF.

CDR3 sequence: CASRFQGTYPGELFF. The chain links TRBV2 to TRBJ2-2; the TCRdb D gene call, TRBD1, has no DNA to confirm it. CDR3 size: 15 residues. Germline CDR1 reads SNHLY; CDR2 reads FYNNEI.

This chain links TRBV4-1 with TRBJ2-7; TCRdb's assignment of TRBD1 cannot be checked, as there is no DNA. CDR3 length: 17 amino acids. Germline V gene sequence: CDR1 MGHRA, CDR2 YSYEKL. CDR3 sequence: CASSQVPGGPPSYEQYF.

V is TRBV6-6 and J is TRBJ2-7. This CDR3 is built from 14 residues. Germline V gene data show CDR1 as MNHNY and CDR2 as SVGAGI (reference sequence). Here the CDR3 reads CASSYSGFSYEQYF.

V is TRBV7-9 and J is TRBJ2-2. The germline V gene has CDR1 SEHNR and CDR2 FQNEAQ (reference sequence). The CDR3 is 15 amino acids. The CDR3 sequence is CASSLIWGSTGELFF.

The chain joins TRBV29-1 to TRBJ2-2; the TRBD1 assignment by TCRdb is unverifiable without DNA. CDR1 is SQVTM, CDR2 ANQGSEA, per germline. The CDR3 covers 16 residues. The CDR3 sequence: CSVVGGRTGDTGELFF.

V and J are TRBV13 and TRBJ2-5; the TRBD2 assignment by TCRdb is unverifiable without DNA. CDR3 size: 14 residues. Germline-derived CDR1 and CDR2 are PRHDT and FYEKMQ (reference sequence). The CDR3 loop is CASSRAGGLETQYF.

The V and J genes are TRBV3-1 and TRBJ2-1; TCRdb selects TRBD1, and the lack of DNA leaves this call unchecked. Germline V gene data show CDR1 as LGHDT and CDR2 as YNNKEL (reference sequence). The CDR3 runs 16 residues. The CDR3 region is CASSQGRGPSYNEQFF.

V is TRBV7-3 and J is TRBJ1-3. The CDR3 is 14 amino acids. Germline V CDR1 and CDR2: SGHTA, FQGTGA. This CDR3 is CASSASDSGNTIYF.

This chain connects TRBV7-6 to TRBJ2-1; no DNA is available, so the TRBD1 call from TCRdb remains unchecked. The CDR3 runs to 19 residues. Germline CDR1 is SGHVS and CDR2 is FNYEAQ. CDR3 residues: CASSLARGEGQSSYNEQFF.

This CDR3 reads CASSLVSWGDAYNEQFF. This rearrangement joins TRBV7-2 to TRBJ2-1; the D call of TRBD1 rests on TCRdb alone, since no DNA is present to check it. The CDR3 has 17 residues. CDR1 and CDR2 from the germline V gene are SGHTA and FQGNSA.

J is TRBJ1-2 and V is TRBV29-1; lacking DNA, the TRBD1 call made by TCRdb goes unchecked. The CDR3 spans 16 residues. The V gene's germline CDR1 is SQVTM and CDR2 ANQGSEA. This CDR3 is CSVAHRDSNAGYGYTF.

The rearrangement uses TRBV7-2 and TRBJ2-4. The germline CDR1 and CDR2 sequences are SGHTA and FQGNSA. The CDR3 runs 12 residues. The CDR3 spells CASSPDHVFQYF.

The CDR3 loop reads CASGFNYEQYF. The chain couples TRBV12-3 or TRBV12-4 to TRBJ2-7; without DNA, the TCRdb call of TRBD1 cannot be checked. The CDR3 runs 11 residues.

V usage is TRBV6-5 and J usage is TRBJ2-1. CDR3 size: 13 residues. Germline V gene data show CDR1 as MNHEY and CDR2 as SVGAGI. This CDR3 reads CASSYSGFNEQFF.

The chain employs TRBV29-1 and TRBJ2-7; lacking DNA, the TRBD2 call made by TCRdb goes unchecked. The CDR3 loop spans 13 amino acids. Looked up from germline, CDR1 is SQVTM and CDR2 is ANQGSEA. CDR3 in amino acids: CSVEDGGSYEQYF.

The chain couples TRBV15 to TRBJ2-5; TCRdb's assignment of TRBD1 cannot be checked, as there is no DNA. The CDR3 extends over 15 amino acids. In germline, CDR1 is LNHNV, CDR2 YYDKDF (reference sequence). CDR3 protein: CATHQPGVLYETQYF. Full variable domain (missing parts from reference TRBV15 and TRBJ2-5): DAMVIQNPRYQVTQFGKPVTLSCSQTLNHNVMYWYQQKSSQAPKLLFHYYDKDFNNEADTPDNFQSRRPNTSFCFLDIRSPGLGDTAMYLCATHQPGVLYETQYFGPGTRLLVL.

The V gene is TRBV29-1, the J gene TRBJ1-1. The V gene's germline CDR1 is SQVTM and CDR2 ANQGSEA. There are 11 residues in the CDR3. CDR3 loop: CSVVEGTEAFF.

V usage is TRBV7-2 and J usage is TRBJ2-4; absent DNA, TCRdb's TRBD2 call cannot be checked. The CDR3 has 17 amino acids. The germline V gene has CDR1 SGHTA and CDR2 FQGNSA. CDR3 amino acids: CASSFGLGTVAKNIQYF.

The chain employs TRBV28 and TRBJ1-1. This CDR3 contains 12 residues. Germline lookup yields CDR1 MDHEN and CDR2 SYDVKM. The CDR3: CASSSPNTEAFF. Together with reference TRBV28 and TRBJ1-1, the CDR3 gives the full variable domain: DVKVTQSSRYLVKRTGEKVFLECVQDMDHENMFWYRQDPGLGLRLIYFSYDVKMKEKGDIPEGYSVSREKKERFSLILESASTNQTSMYLCASSSPNTEAFFGQGTRLTVV.